A single sample gave rise to the 22 T cell receptor beta chains below, sequenced in a study of shared clonotypes between healthy human individuals. Assay used: immunoSEQ multiplex PCR; TCRdb lists only in-frame clones, some missing. The table includes approximately 100,000 clones, roughly two thirds detected once. The sample consisted of memory CD8+ T cells sorted from blood. Subset in this sample: CD45RO+ cells pooled with CCR7-negative TemRA cells. These receptors all stem from a man aged 30 to 39 in good health.

This clone was counted between two and nine times. V is TRBV7-9 and J is TRBJ1-5, with D unresolved. This CDR3 has 13 residues. CDR1 and CDR2 (germline): SEHNR, FQNEAQ (reference sequence). V was cut by 5 bases and J by 2 bases, with 7 bases left in between. CDR3 sequence reads: CASSMSGNQPQHF. The CDR3, as DNA: TGTGCCAGCAGCATGAGTGGCAATCAGCCCCAGCATTTT. Together with reference TRBV7-9 and TRBJ1-5, the CDR3 gives the full variable domain: DTGVSQNPRHKITKRGQNVTFRCDPISEHNRLYWYRQTLGQGPEFLTYFQNEAQLEKSRLLSDRFSAERPKGSFSTLEIQRTEQGDSAMYLCASSMSGNQPQHFGDGTRLSIL.

This rearrangement joins TRBV11-2 to TRBJ1-1, with D maybe TRBD1 (5 bases). The germline gives CDR1 SGHAT, CDR2 FQNNGV. This CDR3 spans 14 amino acids. The germline V and J ends were trimmed by 2 bases and 3 bases, with 10 bases remaining between them. The CDR3 spells CASSLRLGDTEAFF. The CDR3 DNA sequence: TGTGCCAGCAGCTTACGGTTAGGGGACACTGAAGCTTTCTTT.

The genes are TRBV10-1 and TRBJ2-1, with 11 nucleotides matching TRBD2. Germline V gives CDR1 WNHNN, CDR2 SYGVQD (reference sequence). This CDR3 is built from 16 residues. Trimming took 5 bases from V and 8 from J; bases not matched to a gene: 11. CDR3 sequence reads: CASSPATSGALHEQFF. CDR3 coding DNA: TGCGCCAGCAGTCCCGCGACTAGCGGGGCCCTACATGAGCAGTTCTTC.

The V and J genes are TRBV5-4 and TRBJ2-7; 8 bases are shared with TRBD1. V lost 4 bases and J lost 7; bases outside the gene matches: 10. The CDR3 extends over 14 amino acids. Looked up from germline, CDR1 is SGHNT and CDR2 is YYREEE (reference sequence). The DNA for the CDR3 is TGTGCCAGCAGCCAGCAGGGGGCGATTTGGGAGCAGTACTTC. It translates to CASSQQGAIWEQYF.

The gene calls are TRBV5-6 and TRBJ2-1; 10 nucleotides agree with TRBD1. Trimming took 4 bases from V and 6 from J; bases not matched to a gene: 13. The CDR3 is 17 amino acids. The germline gives CDR1 SGHDT, CDR2 YYEEEE. CDR3 nucleotide sequence: TGTGCCAGCAGCCTGGAGGTAGGGACAGGGGATATCAATGAGCAGTTCTTC. Translation gives CASSLEVGTGDINEQFF. Filled out from reference TRBV5-6 and TRBJ2-1, the complete variable domain reads DAGVTQSPTHLIKTRGQQVTLRCSPKSGHDTVSWYQQALGQGPQFIFQYYEEEERQRGNFPDRFSGHQFPNYSSELNVNALLLGDSALYLCASSLEVGTGDINEQFFGPGTRLTVL.

The V and J genes are TRBV11-2 and TRBJ2-7; D remains unclear. This CDR3 has 13 residues. Trimming shortened V by 4 bases and J by 0 bases, and 7 bases separated the two germline ends. The germline V gene encodes CDR1 SGHAT and CDR2 FQNNGV. In nucleotides, the CDR3 is TGTGCCAGCAGCTCCGTCGGCTCCTACGAGCAGTACTTC. Amino acids: CASSSVGSYEQYF. Together with reference TRBV11-2 and TRBJ2-7, the CDR3 gives the full variable domain: EAGVAQSPRYKIIEKRQSVAFWCNPISGHATLYWYQQILGQGPKLLIQFQNNGVVDDSQLPKDRFSAERLKGVDSTLKIQPAKLEDSAVYLCASSSVGSYEQYFGPGTRLTVT.

The chain is built from TRBV7-2 and TRBJ2-7; D uncertain. CDR3 length: 13 residues. With 5 bases removed from V and 2 bases from J, the gap between germline ends came to 10 bases. Germline CDR1 SGHTA, CDR2 FQGNSA. The CDR3 DNA is TGTGCCAGCAGCGAGTACAGTACCTACGAGCAGTACTTC. Its protein product is CASSEYSTYEQYF.

This clone was observed a few times. The chain couples TRBV6-5 to TRBJ2-1, with D perhaps TRBD1 (5 bases). The length of the CDR3 is 13 residues. The V and J ends lost 5 bases and 6 bases respectively, with 11 bases between them. Germline CDR1 reads MNHEY; CDR2 reads SVGAGI. The CDR3 loop is CASSMQGANEQFF. The CDR3 DNA reads TGTGCCAGCAGTATGCAGGGTGCCAATGAGCAGTTCTTC.

This rearrangement joins TRBV28 to TRBJ2-7, with TRBD2 identical over 7 bases. V lost 5 bases and J lost 1; bases outside the gene matches: 11. The CDR3 has 16 amino acids. CDR1 is MDHEN and CDR2 is SYDVKM in the germline V gene. CDR3 sequence: CASSGPWLRESYEQYF. In DNA form, the CDR3 reads TGTGCCAGCAGTGGCCCCTGGTTGCGGGAGTCCTACGAGCAGTACTTC.

In its sample, this clone was seen a few times. This chain uses TRBV6-1 with TRBJ2-7, with TRBD1 matching 10 bases. With 1 base clipped from V and 3 bases from J, the junction kept 12 bases outside the gene matches. This CDR3 has 18 residues. From germline, CDR1 is MNHNS and CDR2 SASEGT. The CDR3 reads CASSEGPGGQGGDYEQYF. In DNA, the CDR3 is TGTGCCAGCAGTGAAGGACCAGGCGGACAGGGGGGCGACTACGAGCAGTACTTC.

In this sample, this clone turned up a few times. V and J are TRBV27 and TRBJ1-4, with D perhaps TRBD1 (5 bases). Germline lookup yields CDR1 MNHEY and CDR2 SMNVEV (reference sequence). This CDR3 spans 13 amino acids. Between the trimmed V and J ends, which lost 5 bases and 6 bases, there was a span of 10 bases. CDR3 region: CASSGEGDEKLFF. Here the CDR3 DNA reads TGTGCCAGCAGTGGGGAAGGGGATGAAAAACTGTTTTTT.

The chain uses TRBV11-2 and TRBJ2-1, with 7 nucleotides matching TRBD1. V lost 4 bases, J lost 5 bases, and 20 bases stayed unmatched. The CDR3 runs to 19 residues. Germline CDR1 SGHAT, CDR2 FQNNGV. CDR3 coding DNA: TGTGCCAGCAGCTACGTTCCGGGACAGAGATTAGGGGCCCACAATGAGCAGTTCTTC. Residues: CASSYVPGQRLGAHNEQFF.

As for this clone: Given a much more abundant clone one base away, this may be a read error. Other DNA sequences in the sample encode the same CDR3. The V call is TRBV5-1, the J call TRBJ2-7; perhaps TRBD2 as D (7 bases). The CDR3 contains 15 residues. V was trimmed by 4 bases and J by 7 bases, leaving 21 bases between them. Per germline, CDR1 SGHRS and CDR2 YFSETQ. CDR3 sequence reads: CASSVGRGRSREQYF. DNA for the CDR3: TGCGCCAGCAGCGTGGGGAGGGGGAGAAGTAGAGAGCAGTACTTC.

J is TRBJ2-1 and V is TRBV12-1; TRBD2, the D gene given by the table, was not confirmed from the DNA. TRBV12-1 corresponds to a pseudogene. The length of the CDR3 is 12 residues. DNA for the CDR3: TGTGCCAGCAGCAACTTTGACAATGAGCAGTTCTTC. Translating it yields CASSNFDNEQFF.

The V gene is TRBV7-2, the J gene TRBJ2-7; the D gene is possibly TRBD2 (5 bases). The germline gives CDR1 SGHTA, CDR2 FQGNSA. The CDR3 has 14 residues. Trimming left V 5 bases short and J 3 bases short, with 14 bases between. Here the CDR3 DNA reads TGTGCCAGCAGCCCTAGCCGGAGCCTCTACGAGCAGTACTTC. This gives the protein CASSPSRSLYEQYF.

At least ten counts were recorded for this clone. The same CDR3 can be traced to other DNA sequences in this sample. The chain's CDR3 is CASSRTDYEQYF. CDR3 in DNA: TGTGCCAGCAGCCGGACAGACTACGAGCAGTACTTC. The rearrangement uses TRBV28 and TRBJ2-7; a weak D match, TRBD1 (6 bases). The V and J ends lost 6 bases and 3 bases respectively, with 9 bases between them. The germline CDR1 and CDR2 sequences are MDHEN and SYDVKM. This CDR3 is built from 12 residues.

This clone was observed many times. The same CDR3 also results from other DNA sequences found in this sample. The chain employs TRBV6-1 and TRBJ2-1, with 12 positions matching TRBD2. This CDR3 contains 15 residues. The V gene's germline CDR1 is MNHNS and CDR2 SASEGT. J lost 4 bases, V lost 2 bases, and 0 bases had no gene match. This CDR3 is CASSELAGGYNEQFF. The CDR3 DNA sequence: TGTGCCAGCAGTGAACTAGCGGGAGGGTACAATGAGCAGTTCTTC.

The CDR3 bases are TGTGCCACCAGCAGACAGGGCTCTGGGGCCAACGTCCTGACTTTC. It codes for CATSRQGSGANVLTF. V is TRBV15 and J is TRBJ2-6; the D gene is possibly TRBD1 (5 bases). Germline V gene lookup returns CDR1 LNHNV and CDR2 YYDKDF (reference sequence). The germline V and J ends were trimmed by 2 bases and 0 bases, with 5 bases remaining between them. The CDR3 runs to 15 residues.

The chain combines TRBV15 with TRBJ2-7; 12 bases fit TRBD1. This CDR3 has 17 amino acids. Germline loops: CDR1 LNHNV, CDR2 YYDKDF (reference sequence). Trimming cost V 3 bases and J 5 bases; bases outside gene matches: 11. CDR3 sequence: CATSRKPPGQGADEQYF. The CDR3 nucleotides are TGTGCCACCAGCAGGAAGCCCCCGGGACAGGGGGCAGACGAGCAGTACTTC.

The chain recombines TRBV7-9 with TRBJ2-5; D is ambiguous. Trimming took off 3 bases at V and 4 bases at J, with 15 bases between the two ends. The CDR3 covers 15 residues. Germline V gene lookup returns CDR1 SEHNR and CDR2 FQNEAQ (reference sequence). CDR3 amino acids: CASSFSLQNRETQYF. CDR3 sequence (DNA): TGTGCCAGCAGCTTTAGTCTGCAGAATAGAGAGACCCAGTACTTC.

This clone was seen more than once but under ten times. A far more abundant clone sits one base away, making this likely a read error. In the same sample, other DNA sequences code for this CDR3. In DNA, the CDR3 is TGTGCCAGCAGTTACTCAAACACTGAAGCTTTCTTT. Its protein is CASSYSNTEAFF. The chain uses TRBV6-5 and TRBJ1-1; no firm D call. CDR1 MNHEY and CDR2 SVGAGI come from the germline V gene. Trimming removed 0 bases at V and 2 bases at J, with 1 base between. The CDR3 is made up of 12 amino acids.

V gene TRBV27 combines with J gene TRBJ2-5, with TRBD1 as a possible D gene (6 bases). With the DNA end fitting TRBJ2-7 better, the J assignment may be wrong. Germline CDR1 MNHEY, CDR2 SMNVEV (reference sequence). CDR3 length: 14 amino acids. CDR3: CASSLKGQFYEQYF. In DNA, the CDR3 is TGTGCCAGCAGTTTAAAAGGACAGTTCTACGAGCAGTACTTC.